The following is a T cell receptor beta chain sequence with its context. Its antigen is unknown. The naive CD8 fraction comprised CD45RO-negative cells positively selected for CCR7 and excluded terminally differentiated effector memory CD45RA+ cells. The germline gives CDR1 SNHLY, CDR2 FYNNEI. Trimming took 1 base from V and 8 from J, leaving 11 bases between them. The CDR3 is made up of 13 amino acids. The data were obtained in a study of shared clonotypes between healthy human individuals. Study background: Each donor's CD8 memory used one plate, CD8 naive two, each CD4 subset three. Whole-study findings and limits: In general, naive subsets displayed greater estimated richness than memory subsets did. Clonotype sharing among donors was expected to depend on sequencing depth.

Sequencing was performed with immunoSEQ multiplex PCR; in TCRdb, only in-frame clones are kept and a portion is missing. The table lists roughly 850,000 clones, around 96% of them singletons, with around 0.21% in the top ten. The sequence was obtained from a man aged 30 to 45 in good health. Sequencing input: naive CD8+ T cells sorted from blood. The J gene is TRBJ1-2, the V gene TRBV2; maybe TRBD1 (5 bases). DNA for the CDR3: TGTGCCAGCAGTGAAGGGACATCGGAAGGCTACACCTTC. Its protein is CASSEGTSEGYTF.